These 5 T cell receptor beta chains were sequenced from one sample in a study of blood T cells in healthy people across ages. Through a sample-barcoded 5' primer and a J-beta primer mix, a second PCR was run for roughly 7 to 11 cycles. TCRdb independently ran MiXCR on the 5' RACE reads; one entry per CDR3 protein. Among about 560,000 distinct CDR3 sequences listed, about 29% were seen once. These records were also assigned to another study, of T cells of mothers and their children.

Material: blood. These receptors originate from a boy under 10 years old in good health.

The chain links TRBV7-9 to TRBJ1-4; D is ambiguous. Per the germline V gene, CDR1 is SEHNR and CDR2 is FQNEAQ (reference sequence). V gave up 3 bases and J gave up 0 bases, with 8 bases separating them. This CDR3 comprises 15 residues. This CDR3 reads CASSFRDSTNEKLFF. The CDR3, as DNA: TGTGCCAGCAGCTTCAGAGACTCAACTAATGAAAAACTGTTTTTT.

V gene TRBV9 combines with J gene TRBJ2-4; D possibly corresponds to TRBD2 (6 bases). This CDR3 is built from 15 residues. Germline V CDR1 and CDR2: SGDLS, YYNGEE. Deletions cut 3 bases from V and 6 bases from J, with 16 bases between. CDR3 nucleotide sequence: TGTGCCAGCAGCGGAATAGCGGAGGGGACAAACATTCAGTACTTC. This gives the protein CASSGIAEGTNIQYF.

The rearrangement links TRBV5-6 to TRBJ2-4; D unresolved. The CDR3 is 14 amino acids. The V gene lost 4 bases and the J gene lost 8 bases, with 16 bases spanning the gap. Germline CDR1 and CDR2: SGHDT and YYEEEE. The CDR3 sequence is CASSPHEVSHIQYF. As DNA, the CDR3 is TGTGCCAGCAGCCCACATGAGGTATCGCACATTCAGTACTTC.

The V and J genes are TRBV29-1 and TRBJ2-3; D is possibly TRBD2 (6 bases). The V end lost 4 bases, the J end lost 3 bases, and 11 bases lay between the germline ends. CDR1 and CDR2 from the germline V gene are SQVTM and ANQGSEA. The CDR3 covers 13 residues. CDR3: CSVARGRTDTQYF. The CDR3 region has the DNA TGCAGCGTTGCCCGTGGGAGGACAGATACGCAGTATTTT.

The chain uses TRBV20-1 and TRBJ2-5; D remains unclear. Trimming stripped 3 bases from V and 2 bases from J, with 10 bases between. Germline CDR1 is DFQATT and CDR2 is SNEGSKA (reference sequence). The CDR3 extends over 13 amino acids. DNA for the CDR3: TGCAGTGCTAGTCGGTCGGTACAAGAGACCCAGTACTTC. Amino acids: CSASRSVQETQYF.